The T cell receptor beta chain under discussion was sequenced for a study of blood T cell repertoires in COVID-19. On the study more broadly: The analysed material was cDNA or gDNA that came from T cells, B-cell-depleted T cells, or PBMCs.

This table comes from immunoSEQ multiplex PCR, and its TCRdb copy is limited to in-frame clones, with some not included. The table shows 150,000 to 200,000 clones, with roughly 83% occurring only once. This clone was counted between two and nine times. Enrolment of Seattle patients took place during active infection, and they were followed longitudinally. Germline CDR1 is PRHDT and CDR2 is FYEKMQ (reference sequence). V was pared by 0 bases and J by 3 bases, with 5 bases between. This CDR3 is built from 13 residues. The receptor was isolated from a woman in her thirties or forties with COVID-19, enrolled during active disease. Sequencing input: peripheral blood. The V gene is TRBV13, the J gene TRBJ2-5; no clear D gene. The CDR3 DNA follows: TGTGCCAGCAGCTTAGGCCCAAAAGAGACCCAGTACTTC. Protein sequence: CASSLGPKETQYF.